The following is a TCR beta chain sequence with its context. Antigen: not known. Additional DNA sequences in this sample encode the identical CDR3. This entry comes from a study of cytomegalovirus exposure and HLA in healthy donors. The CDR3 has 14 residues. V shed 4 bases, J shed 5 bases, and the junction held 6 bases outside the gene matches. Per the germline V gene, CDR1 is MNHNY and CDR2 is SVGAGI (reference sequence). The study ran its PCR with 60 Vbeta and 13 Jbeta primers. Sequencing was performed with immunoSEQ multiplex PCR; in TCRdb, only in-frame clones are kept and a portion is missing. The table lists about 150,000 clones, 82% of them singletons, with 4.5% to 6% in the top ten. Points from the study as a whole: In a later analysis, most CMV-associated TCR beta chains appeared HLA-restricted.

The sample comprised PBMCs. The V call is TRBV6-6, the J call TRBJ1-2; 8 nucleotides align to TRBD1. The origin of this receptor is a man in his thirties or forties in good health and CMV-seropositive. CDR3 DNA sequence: TGTGCCAGCAGTTCCACGGGACAGGCGTATGGCTACACCTTC. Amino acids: CASSSTGQAYGYTF.